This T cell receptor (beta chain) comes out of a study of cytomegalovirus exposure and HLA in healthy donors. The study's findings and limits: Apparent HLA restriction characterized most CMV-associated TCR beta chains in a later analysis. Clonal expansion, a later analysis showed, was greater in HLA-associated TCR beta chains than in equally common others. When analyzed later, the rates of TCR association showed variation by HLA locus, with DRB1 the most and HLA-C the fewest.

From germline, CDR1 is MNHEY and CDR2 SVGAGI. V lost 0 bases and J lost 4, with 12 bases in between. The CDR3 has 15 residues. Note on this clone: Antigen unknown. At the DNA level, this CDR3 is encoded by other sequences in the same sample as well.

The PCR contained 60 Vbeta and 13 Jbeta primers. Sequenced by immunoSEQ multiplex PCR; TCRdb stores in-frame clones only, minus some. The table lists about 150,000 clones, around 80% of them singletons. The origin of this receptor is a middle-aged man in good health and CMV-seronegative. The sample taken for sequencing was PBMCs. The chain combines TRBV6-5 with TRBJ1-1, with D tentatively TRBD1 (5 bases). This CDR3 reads CASSYSRQGGTEAFF. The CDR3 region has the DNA TGTGCCAGCAGTTACTCGCGTCAGGGAGGCACTGAAGCTTTCTTT.